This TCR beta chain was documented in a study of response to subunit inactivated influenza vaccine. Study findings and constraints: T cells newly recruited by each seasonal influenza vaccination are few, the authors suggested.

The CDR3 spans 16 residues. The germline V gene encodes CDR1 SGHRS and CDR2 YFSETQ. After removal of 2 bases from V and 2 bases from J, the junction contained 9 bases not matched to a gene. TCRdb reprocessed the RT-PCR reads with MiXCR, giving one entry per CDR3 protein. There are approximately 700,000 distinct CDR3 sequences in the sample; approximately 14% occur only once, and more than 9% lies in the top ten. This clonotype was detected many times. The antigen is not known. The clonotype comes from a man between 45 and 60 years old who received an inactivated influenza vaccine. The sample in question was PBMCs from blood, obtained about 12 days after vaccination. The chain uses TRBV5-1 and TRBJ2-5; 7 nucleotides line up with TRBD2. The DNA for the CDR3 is TGCGCCAGCAGCTTCAGGCCTAGCGGTAAACAAGAGACCCAGTACTTC. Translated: CASSFRPSGKQETQYF.